This entry lists 5 T cell receptor beta chains sequenced from one sample in a study of immune cell composition in non-small cell lung cancer. The data were produced by immunoSEQ multiplex PCR, yet TCRdb's version contains in-frame clones alone and is incomplete. The sample comprises 2,500 to 3,000 clones, about 80% of which are singletons, and approximately 17% rests with the top ten. The normal lung sample lay at least 3 cm, and maximally far, from the tumour. The sequenced sample was non-adjacent lung tissue. The receptors here all came from a human donor with non-small cell lung cancer.

The chain couples TRBV10-2 to TRBJ2-1; 11 bases are shared with TRBD2. The CDR3 totals 15 residues. The germline CDR1 and CDR2 sequences are WSHSY and SAAADI. V was clipped by 1 base and J by 7 bases; unmatched bases: 3. In DNA, the CDR3 is TGCGCCAGCAGTGAGTTAGCGGGGGGGCCGAATGAGCAGTTCTTC. Translation gives CASSELAGGPNEQFF.

This clone has a handful of counts. This chain links TRBV28 with TRBJ1-1; 7 positions match TRBD1. J was trimmed by 4 bases and V by 9 bases; bases with no gene match: 5. There are 12 residues in the CDR3. Germline CDR1 is MDHEN and CDR2 is SYDVKM. The CDR3 spells CASFTGVTEAFF. The CDR3 DNA follows: TGTGCCAGTTTTACAGGGGTCACTGAAGCTTTCTTT.

The chain joins TRBV6-1 to TRBJ2-2; 8 bases agree with TRBD2. V trimming: 7 bases; J trimming: 4 bases; junction bases outside the gene matches: 8. CDR1 MNHNS and CDR2 SASEGT come from the germline V gene. This CDR3 has 15 residues. In DNA, the CDR3 is TGTGCCAGCATAGCCGGGACTAGACGCACCGGGGAGCTGTTTTTT. This codes for CASIAGTRRTGELFF.

V is TRBV11-1 and J is TRBJ2-1; D is undetermined. The germline CDR1 and CDR2 sequences are SGHAT and FQDESV (reference sequence). This CDR3 contains 16 residues. V lost 1 base to trimming and J lost 6 bases, with 16 bases between them. In nucleotides, the CDR3 is TGTGCCAGCAGCTTAGTCCTATGGAGATCGGCCAATGAGCAGTTCTTC. Protein product: CASSLVLWRSANEQFF.

The chain recombines TRBV7-9 with TRBJ1-6; D gene uncertain. Germline CDR1 is SEHNR and CDR2 is FQNEAQ (reference sequence). The CDR3 has 12 residues. V gave up 5 bases and J gave up 10 bases, with 9 bases separating them. The CDR3 is CASSHSRSPLHF. The CDR3 DNA follows: TGTGCCAGCAGCCACAGTAGATCACCCCTCCACTTT.